This T cell receptor (beta chain) appears in the sequencing data of a study of T-cell reconstitution after alpha-beta-depleted transplantation in children. A library of TCRbeta sequences, prepared with unique molecular identifiers, was generated. TCRdb called the PCR reads again in MiXCR, with one record for every CDR3 protein. The sample holds a few hundred thousand distinct CDR3 sequences, about 9.4% seen once. Germline loops: CDR1 SEHNR, CDR2 FQNEAQ (reference sequence). The length of the CDR3 is 15 residues. Trimming took 1 base from V and 6 from J, leaving 12 bases between them. The receptor was isolated from a human donor who donated a stem cell graft to a child with acute lymphoblastic leukemia. Source: PBMCs from the stem cell graft donor, taken from the stem cell graft. This sequence joins TRBV7-9 and TRBJ1-4, with D possibly TRBD1 on 6 matching bases. DNA of the CDR3: TGTGCCAGCAGCTTAGGGGGGGCAGGGGATGAAAAACTGTTTTTT. It specifies CASSLGGAGDEKLFF.